The source of this T cell receptor (beta chain) is a study of blood T cell repertoires in COVID-19. Turning to the study itself: The cDNA or gDNA used as material had been derived from T cells, B-cell-depleted T cells, or PBMCs.

This table comes from immunoSEQ multiplex PCR, and its TCRdb copy is limited to in-frame clones, with some not included. The sample lists 120,000 or so clones; around nine tenths were seen once. The CDR3 length is 15 residues. Trimming took 3 bases from V and 4 from J; bases not matched to a gene: 9. The germline gives CDR1 SGHDT, CDR2 YYEEEE. The TCR originated in a man aged 50-60 years with active COVID-19. The chain combines TRBV5-6 with TRBJ2-7; 8 nucleotides match TRBD2. The sample was peripheral blood. CDR3 in amino acids: CASSSLASGGYEQYF. The CDR3 DNA is TGTGCCAGCAGCTCCCTGGCCAGCGGGGGTTACGAGCAGTACTTC.